The rows below give T cell receptor beta chains drawn from one sample of a study of cytomegalovirus exposure and HLA in healthy donors. Libraries were prepared by immunoSEQ multiplex PCR; TCRdb keeps only in-frame clonotypes and omits some of them. The sample comprises some 250,000 clones, 80% to 85% of which are singletons, and roughly 7.4% rests with the top ten. Sequenced input: PBMCs. These receptors originate from an older woman in good health and CMV-seropositive. CDR3s include the opening cysteine and the closing phenylalanine or tryptophan. D genes are given only for firm matches. Clone size is shown for a subset of rows, as once, few, many or a class of expanded clone.

J gene: TRBJ1-2
D gene: .
clone size: few
V gene: TRBV5-1
CDR3 DNA: TGCGCCAGCAGATCAGGGGAACTGGGCTATGGCTACACCTTC
CDR3 protein: CASRSGELGYGYTF

J gene: TRBJ1-2
D gene: .
clone size: .
V gene: TRBV4-2
CDR3 DNA: TGTGCCAGCAGCCAAGAGCCAGCTAGCTATGGCTACACCTTC
CDR3 protein: CASSQEPASYGYTF

J gene: TRBJ1-2
D gene: .
clone size: .
V gene: TRBV15
CDR3 DNA: TGTGCCACCAGCAGAGATCGGGAGGGCTACACCTTC
CDR3 protein: CATSRDREGYTF

J gene: TRBJ2-1
D gene: TRBD2
clone size: once
V gene: TRBV5-1
CDR3 DNA: TGCGCCAGCAGCTACTCGACCGGGACTAGCGGTTACAATGAGCAGTTCTTC
CDR3 protein: CASSYSTGTSGYNEQFF

J gene: TRBJ1-5
D gene: TRBD1
clone size: .
V gene: TRBV5-3
CDR3 DNA: TGTGCCAGAAGCTGCGGACAGGGCGGTTATAGCAATCAGCCCCAGCATTTT
CDR3 protein: CARSCGQGGYSNQPQHF

J gene: TRBJ2-5
D gene: .
clone size: .
V gene: TRBV2
CDR3 DNA: TGTGCCAGCATGGGCGACGGGACCCAGTACTTC
CDR3 protein: CASMGDGTQYF

J gene: TRBJ2-7
D gene: .
clone size: .
V gene: TRBV28
CDR3 DNA: TGTGCCAGCAGTTTAACCTCTAGCGCCTACGAGCAGTACTTC
CDR3 protein: CASSLTSSAYEQYF

J gene: TRBJ1-1
D gene: .
clone size: .
V gene: TRBV5-6
CDR3 DNA: TGTGCCAGCCGACGCGGGGTTCTGAACACTGAAGCTTTCTTT
CDR3 protein: CASRRGVLNTEAFF

J gene: TRBJ2-1
D gene: TRBD1
clone size: .
V gene: TRBV5-1
CDR3 DNA: TGCGCCAGCAGCTTCGGGACAGGGATCTACAATGAGCAGTTCTTC
CDR3 protein: CASSFGTGIYNEQFF

J gene: TRBJ2-3
D gene: TRBD1
clone size: .
V gene: TRBV7-9
CDR3 DNA: TGTGCCAGCAGAAGGCCCGGGACAGGCACAGATACGCAGTATTTT
CDR3 protein: CASRRPGTGTDTQYF

J gene: TRBJ2-3
D gene: .
clone size: .
V gene: TRBV7-8
CDR3 DNA: TGTGCCAGCAGCCGACTAGGAGATACGCAGTATTTT
CDR3 protein: CASSRLGDTQYF

J gene: TRBJ2-1
D gene: TRBD1
clone size: .
V gene: TRBV5-1
CDR3 DNA: TGCGCCAGCAGCTTGGACAGGGGGGACTACAATGAGCAGTTCTTC
CDR3 protein: CASSLDRGDYNEQFF

J gene: TRBJ1-5
D gene: .
clone size: .
V gene: TRBV18
CDR3 DNA: TGTGCCAGCTCACTCTCGGAGGACTATAGCAATCAGCCCCAGCATTTT
CDR3 protein: CASSLSEDYSNQPQHF

J gene: TRBJ2-1
D gene: TRBD2
clone size: .
V gene: TRBV5-1
CDR3 DNA: TGCGCCAGCAGCTGGACTAGTAGTGGGGTGTTGAATGAGCAGTTCTTC
CDR3 protein: CASSWTSSGVLNEQFF

J gene: TRBJ1-2
D gene: .
clone size: .
V gene: TRBV18
CDR3 DNA: TGTGCCAGCTCACTACCCGGGAGCTCTAACTATGGCTACACCTTC
CDR3 protein: CASSLPGSSNYGYTF

J gene: TRBJ1-5
D gene: .
clone size: .
V gene: TRBV9
CDR3 DNA: TGTGCCAGCAGCCATACAGGAAATAGCAATCAGCCCCAGCATTTT
CDR3 protein: CASSHTGNSNQPQHF

J gene: TRBJ2-3
D gene: .
clone size: .
V gene: TRBV11-3
CDR3 DNA: TGTGCCAGCAGCCTAAGTCCGAGCACAGATACGCAGTATTTT
CDR3 protein: CASSLSPSTDTQYF

J gene: TRBJ2-7
D gene: TRBD1
clone size: few
V gene: TRBV6-1
CDR3 DNA: TGTGCCAGCAGTGGCTGGGACAGGACCTACGAGCAGTACTTC
CDR3 protein: CASSGWDRTYEQYF

J gene: TRBJ2-1
D gene: TRBD2
clone size: .
V gene: TRBV6-1
CDR3 DNA: TGTGCCAGCAGTGATAGCGGGAGTAGAAATGAGCAGTTCTTC
CDR3 protein: CASSDSGSRNEQFF

J gene: TRBJ2-1
D gene: .
clone size: .
V gene: TRBV5-6
CDR3 DNA: TGTGCCAGCAGCCTGAGGTCGGGAAACGATGAGCAGTTCTTC
CDR3 protein: CASSLRSGNDEQFF

J gene: TRBJ2-2
D gene: TRBD2
clone size: few
V gene: TRBV7-2
CDR3 DNA: TGTGCCAGCAGCTTGGATAGCGGGAGGAGGGAGCTGTTTTTT
CDR3 protein: CASSLDSGRRELFF

J gene: TRBJ2-3
D gene: TRBD2
clone size: .
V gene: TRBV15
CDR3 DNA: TGTGCCACCAGCAGAGATCGTCTAGCGGGCACAGATACGCAGTATTTT
CDR3 protein: CATSRDRLAGTDTQYF

J gene: TRBJ2-7
D gene: TRBD1
clone size: .
V gene: TRBV2
CDR3 DNA: TGTGCCAGCAGGGACAGGGTCTACGAGCAGTACTTC
CDR3 protein: CASRDRVYEQYF

J gene: TRBJ1-2
D gene: TRBD1
clone size: .
V gene: TRBV27
CDR3 DNA: TGTGCCAGCAGTCCCTGGGACAGGGGCTATGGCTACACCTTC
CDR3 protein: CASSPWDRGYGYTF

J gene: TRBJ2-1
D gene: TRBD2
clone size: .
V gene: TRBV4-1
CDR3 DNA: TGCGCCAGCACCGTAGCGGGAAGCTCCTACAATGAGCAGTTCTTC
CDR3 protein: CASTVAGSSYNEQFF

J gene: TRBJ1-1
D gene: .
clone size: .
V gene: TRBV5-4
CDR3 DNA: TGTGCCAGCAGCTTGGGATTATGGGGGGGTGAAGCTTTCTTT
CDR3 protein: CASSLGLWGGEAFF

J gene: TRBJ2-7
D gene: .
clone size: .
V gene: TRBV1
CDR3 DNA: TGCACCAGCAGGCGGACTAGCGATTCCTACGAGCAGTACTTC
CDR3 protein: CTSRRTSDSYEQYF

J gene: TRBJ2-3
D gene: TRBD2
clone size: .
V gene: TRBV2
CDR3 DNA: TGTGCCAGCAACCTAGCGGGAACTACAGATACGCAGTATTTT
CDR3 protein: CASNLAGTTDTQYF

J gene: TRBJ2-7
D gene: TRBD2
clone size: .
V gene: TRBV9
CDR3 DNA: TGTGCCAGCAGCGTAGGGGCGGGGCGGGAGCGGTACGAGCAGTACTTC
CDR3 protein: CASSVGAGRERYEQYF